The count of the clone carrying this T cell receptor (beta chain) is one. Antigen unknown. The entry originates in a study of OX40 agonist ivuxolimab in advanced cancers. Study-level background: The drug used for patients, ivuxolimab, was an agonistic anti-OX40 (CD134) antibody. The mean age was roughly 60 years, ranging from about 23 to 85, with around four fifths of participants male.

Sequenced by immunoSEQ multiplex PCR; TCRdb stores in-frame clones only, minus some. The sample carries more than 75,000 clones, roughly 84% recorded once. Regarding the study as a whole: Dosing at 0.1 to 3.0 mg/kg was accompanied by clonal expansion of CD4+ and CD8+ blood T cells by week 6. Expanded clones tended on average to be more numerous among CD8+ T cells than CD4+.

This CDR3 has 13 residues. Per the germline V gene, CDR1 is SNHLY and CDR2 is FYNNEI. V was pared by 7 bases and J by 6 bases, with 10 bases between. Sequenced material: CD4+ or CD8+ T cells sorted from blood, taken in a trial of the OX40 agonist ivuxolimab. The V gene is TRBV2, the J gene TRBJ1-6; D is ambiguous. The TCR sequence derives from an adult with an advanced solid tumor such as melanoma, head and neck, liver or kidney cancer. The CDR3 loop is CASKAVANSPLHF. The CDR3 DNA reads TGTGCCAGCAAGGCAGTGGCTAATTCACCCCTCCACTTT.